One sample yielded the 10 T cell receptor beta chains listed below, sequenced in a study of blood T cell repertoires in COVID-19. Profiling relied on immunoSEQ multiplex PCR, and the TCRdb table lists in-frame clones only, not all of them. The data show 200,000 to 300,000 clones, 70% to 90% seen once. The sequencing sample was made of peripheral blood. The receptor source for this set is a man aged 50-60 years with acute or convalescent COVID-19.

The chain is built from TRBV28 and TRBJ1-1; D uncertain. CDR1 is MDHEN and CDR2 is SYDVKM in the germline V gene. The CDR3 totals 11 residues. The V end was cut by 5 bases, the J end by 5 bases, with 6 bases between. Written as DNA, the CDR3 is TGTGCCAGCAGTCCCCGGACTGAAGCTTTCTTT. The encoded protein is CASSPRTEAFF.

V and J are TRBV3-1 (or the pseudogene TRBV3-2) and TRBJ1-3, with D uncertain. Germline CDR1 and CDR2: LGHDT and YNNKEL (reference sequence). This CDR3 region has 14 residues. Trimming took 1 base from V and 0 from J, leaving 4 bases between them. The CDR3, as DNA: TGTGCCAGCAGCCAAGGGAGCTCTGGAAACACCATATATTTT. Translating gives CASSQGSSGNTIYF.

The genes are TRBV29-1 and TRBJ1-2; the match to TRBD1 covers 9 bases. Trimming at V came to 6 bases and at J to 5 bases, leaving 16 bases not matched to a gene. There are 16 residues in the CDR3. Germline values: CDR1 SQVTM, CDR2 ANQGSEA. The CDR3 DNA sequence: TGCAGCGTAGCTCCTTCTACAGGGGGCGGAGGGTATGGCTACACCTTC. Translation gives CSVAPSTGGGGYGYTF.

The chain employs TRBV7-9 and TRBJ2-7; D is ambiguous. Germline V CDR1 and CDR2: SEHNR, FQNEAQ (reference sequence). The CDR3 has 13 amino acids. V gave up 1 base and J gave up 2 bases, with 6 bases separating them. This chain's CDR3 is CASSLDGPYEQYF. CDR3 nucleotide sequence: TGTGCCAGCAGCTTAGATGGCCCCTACGAGCAGTACTTC.

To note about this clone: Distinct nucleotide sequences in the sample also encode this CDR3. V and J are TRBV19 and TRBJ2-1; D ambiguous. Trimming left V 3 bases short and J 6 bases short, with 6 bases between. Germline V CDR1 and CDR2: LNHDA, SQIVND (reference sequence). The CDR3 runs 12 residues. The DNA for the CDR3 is TGTGCCAGTAGTATGCGCCTCAATGAGCAGTTCTTC. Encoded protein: CASSMRLNEQFF.

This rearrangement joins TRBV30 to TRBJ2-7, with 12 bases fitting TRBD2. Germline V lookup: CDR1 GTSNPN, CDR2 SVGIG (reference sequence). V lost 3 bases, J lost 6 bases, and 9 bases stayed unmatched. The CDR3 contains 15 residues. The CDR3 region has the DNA TGTGCCTGGAGGCCTAGCGGGAGGGGCAGGCGCGAGCAGTACTTC. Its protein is CAWRPSGRGRREQYF.

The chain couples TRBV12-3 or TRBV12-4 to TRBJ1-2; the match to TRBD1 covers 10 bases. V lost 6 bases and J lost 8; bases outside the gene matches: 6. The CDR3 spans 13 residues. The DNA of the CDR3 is TGTGCCAGCAGAACGACAGGGGGCGCCGGCTACACCTTC. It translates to CASRTTGGAGYTF.

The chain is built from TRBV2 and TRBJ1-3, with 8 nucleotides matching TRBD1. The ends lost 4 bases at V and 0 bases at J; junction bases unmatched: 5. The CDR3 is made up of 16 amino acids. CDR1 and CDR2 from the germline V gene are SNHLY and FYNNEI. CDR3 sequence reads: CASSGQGTISGNTIYF. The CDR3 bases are TGTGCCAGCAGTGGACAGGGGACCATCTCTGGAAACACCATATATTTT. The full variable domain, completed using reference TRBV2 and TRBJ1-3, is EPEVTQTPSHQVTQMGQEVILRCVPISNHLYFYWYRQILGQKVEFLVSFYNNEISEKSEIFDDQFSVERPDGSNFTLKIRSTKLEDSAMYFCASSGQGTISGNTIYFGEGSWLTVV.

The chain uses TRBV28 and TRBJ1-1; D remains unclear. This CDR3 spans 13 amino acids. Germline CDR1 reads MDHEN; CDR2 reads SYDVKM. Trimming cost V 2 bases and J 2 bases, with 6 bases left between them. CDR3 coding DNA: TGTGCCAGCAGTTTACCTAGCAACACTGAAGCTTTCTTT. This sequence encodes CASSLPSNTEAFF.

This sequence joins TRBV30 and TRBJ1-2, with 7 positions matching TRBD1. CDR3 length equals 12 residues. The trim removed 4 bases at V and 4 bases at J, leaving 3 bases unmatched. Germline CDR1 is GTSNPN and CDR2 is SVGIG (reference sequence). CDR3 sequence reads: CAWNGDSYGYTF. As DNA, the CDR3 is TGTGCCTGGAATGGGGACAGCTATGGCTACACCTTC.